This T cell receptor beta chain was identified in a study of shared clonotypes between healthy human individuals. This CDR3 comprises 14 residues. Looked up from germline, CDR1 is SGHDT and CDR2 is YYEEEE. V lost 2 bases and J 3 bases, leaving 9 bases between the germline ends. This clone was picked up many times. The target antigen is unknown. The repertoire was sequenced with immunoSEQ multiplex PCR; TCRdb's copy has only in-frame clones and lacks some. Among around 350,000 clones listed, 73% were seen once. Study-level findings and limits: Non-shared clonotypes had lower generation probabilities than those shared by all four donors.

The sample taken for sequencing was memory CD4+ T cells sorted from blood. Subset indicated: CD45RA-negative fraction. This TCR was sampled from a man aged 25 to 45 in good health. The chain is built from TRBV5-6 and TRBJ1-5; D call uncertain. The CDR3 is CASSFHGFNQPQHF. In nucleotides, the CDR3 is TGTGCCAGCAGCTTTCACGGGTTCAATCAGCCCCAGCATTTT. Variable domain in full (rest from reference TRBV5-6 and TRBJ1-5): DAGVTQSPTHLIKTRGQQVTLRCSPKSGHDTVSWYQQALGQGPQFIFQYYEEEERQRGNFPDRFSGHQFPNYSSELNVNALLLGDSALYLCASSFHGFNQPQHFGDGTRLSIL.